Listed below are T cell receptor beta chains from one sample, sequenced in a study of response to subunit inactivated influenza vaccine. From the RT-PCR reads, TCRdb called clonotypes with MiXCR, one entry per CDR3 protein. The sample lists roughly 500,000 distinct CDR3 sequences; 16% were seen once. The sequences come from CD4+ T cells sorted from PBMCs, collected around 25 months after vaccination. The receptors were sampled from a man between 50 and 70 years old who received an inactivated influenza vaccine. Both conserved end residues are part of each CDR3. D genes are given only for firm matches. Not all rows give a size; the values are once, few, many and, for expanded clones, a class.

V,size,J,D,CDR3,DNA
TRBV6-2/TRBV6-3,NA,TRBJ2-5,NA,CASSYRRGPGLMAQYF,TGTGCCAGCAGTTACCGGCGGGGGCCTGGCCTGATGGCCCAGTACTTC
TRBV3-1,NA,TRBJ2-6,TRBD1,CASSQDYPTGGAGGANVLTF,TGTGCCAGCAGCCAAGATTACCCGACAGGGGGCGCGGGTGGGGCCAACGTCCTGACTTTC
TRBV29-1,NA,TRBJ2-7,NA,CSVSRPGNEQYF,TGCAGCGTCTCTCGCCCAGGGAACGAGCAGTACTTC
TRBV20-1,NA,TRBJ1-1,TRBD1,CSAERRTGDTEAFF,TGCAGTGCTGAACGACGGACAGGTGACACTGAAGCTTTCTTT
TRBV20-1,NA,TRBJ2-1,NA,CSAMYARASLGLHEQFF,TGCAGTGCTATGTACGCGAGGGCTAGCTTGGGTCTACATGAGCAGTTCTTC
TRBV7-8,NA,TRBJ2-1,NA,CASSLGGQGLGNEQFF,TGTGCCAGCAGCTTAGGCGGGCAGGGGTTGGGGAATGAGCAGTTCTTC
TRBV20-1,NA,TRBJ2-1,NA,CSASLPGQPNEQFF,TGCAGTGCTAGTCTACCCGGACAGCCCAATGAGCAGTTCTTC
TRBV20-1,NA,TRBJ2-7,NA,CSAGPSGTNEQYF,TGCAGTGCTGGACCGTCAGGGACCAACGAGCAGTACTTC
TRBV6-1,many,TRBJ1-5,NA,CATSRDNNQPQHF,TGTGCCACATCCAGGGACAACAATCAGCCCCAGCATTTT
TRBV29-1,NA,TRBJ2-5,NA,CSVDPSGKETQYF,TGCAGCGTTGATCCGTCAGGAAAAGAGACCCAGTACTTC
TRBV12-3/TRBV12-4,once,TRBJ2-7,TRBD1,CASSEQGAGEQYF,TGTGCCAGCAGTGAACAGGGGGCGGGCGAGCAGTACTTC
TRBV9,NA,TRBJ2-3,NA,CASSVGVRGSDTQYF,TGTGCCAGCAGCGTAGGGGTACGTGGATCAGATACGCAGTATTTT
TRBV5-1,few,TRBJ1-2,NA,CASSPMTRGGTF,TGCGCCAGCAGCCCAATGACTCGTGGTGGCACCTTC
TRBV5-1,few,TRBJ1-2,NA,CASSLEGHPSQRDGYTF,TGCGCCAGCAGCTTGGAGGGACACCCTAGCCAACGGGATGGCTACACCTTC
TRBV6-4,NA,TRBJ2-2,NA,CASSDGNTGELFF,TGTGCCAGCAGCGACGGCAACACCGGGGAGCTGTTTTTT
TRBV25-1,NA,TRBJ1-6,NA,CASSEYGRGPDHF,TGTGCCAGCAGTGAATATGGCAGGGGACCCGACCACTTT
TRBV12-5,few,TRBJ2-3,NA,CASGLSADTQYF,TGTGCTAGTGGCCTGAGCGCAGATACGCAGTATTTT
TRBV7-9,few,TRBJ1-2,TRBD1,CASSPGTGRDQGYTF,TGTGCCAGCAGCCCCGGGACAGGCCGGGATCAGGGCTACACCTTC
TRBV5-1,few,TRBJ2-5,TRBD2,CASSLDSGRPWETQYF,TGCGCCAGCAGCTTGGATAGCGGGAGGCCCTGGGAGACCCAGTACTTC
TRBV27,NA,TRBJ2-1,TRBD1,CASRGTGGPSSGPEQFF,TGTGCCAGCAGAGGGACAGGGGGACCTTCTAGCGGCCCTGAGCAGTTCTTC
TRBV20-1,NA,TRBJ1-6,NA,CSARNQDGVNSPLHF,TGCAGTGCTAGGAATCAGGATGGGGTTAATTCACCCCTCCACTTT
TRBV20-1,NA,TRBJ2-1,TRBD1,CSARVNRGRNEQFF,TGCAGTGCTAGAGTTAACAGGGGGCGGAATGAGCAGTTCTTC
TRBV25-1,NA,TRBJ2-7,NA,CASSESLSYEQYF,TGTGCCAGCAGTGAATCTCTCTCCTACGAGCAGTACTTC
TRBV10-3,many,TRBJ2-1,NA,CAISEGYPNEQFF,TGTGCCATCAGTGAGGGCTACCCAAATGAGCAGTTCTTC
TRBV28,few,TRBJ1-1,TRBD1,CASIGTRGGNTEAFF,TGTGCCAGCATCGGAACCAGGGGGGGGAACACTGAAGCTTTCTTT
TRBV6-2/TRBV6-3,few,TRBJ2-1,TRBD2,CASQGASGRPSYNEQFF,TGTGCCTCCCAGGGGGCTAGCGGGAGGCCTTCCTACAATGAGCAGTTCTTC
TRBV6-2/TRBV6-3,many,TRBJ2-1,NA,CASSYSPEGQFF,TGTGCCAGCAGTTACTCCCCCGAGGGACAGTTCTTC
TRBV12-3/TRBV12-4,NA,TRBJ2-1,NA,CASSSGAGAYNEQFF,TGTGCCAGCAGTTCAGGGGCTGGCGCCTACAATGAGCAGTTCTTC
TRBV20-1,few,TRBJ2-2,TRBD2,CSARATSGATGELFF,TGCAGTGCTAGAGCAACTAGCGGGGCCACCGGGGAGCTGTTTTTT
TRBV15,NA,TRBJ2-5,NA,CATSSFKTDWETQYF,TGTGCCACCAGCAGTTTCAAGACAGACTGGGAGACCCAGTACTTC
TRBV3-1,NA,TRBJ1-1,NA,CASSRSLGAEAFF,TGTGCCAGCAGCCGGTCGTTAGGGGCTGAAGCTTTCTTT
TRBV5-1,NA,TRBJ2-1,NA,CASSPFLGVGNEQFF,TGCGCCAGCAGCCCTTTTCTAGGGGTGGGAAATGAGCAGTTCTTC
TRBV4-3,few,TRBJ2-2,NA,CASSQDEGFGGELFF,TGCGCCAGCAGCCAAGATGAGGGGTTTGGCGGGGAGCTGTTTTTT
TRBV7-8,few,TRBJ1-6,NA,CASSRANSPLHF,TGTGCCAGCAGCCGCGCGAACTCACCCCTCCACTTT
TRBV28,few,TRBJ1-5,NA,CASSSGARNQPQHF,TGTGCCAGCAGTTCCGGGGCCCGCAATCAGCCCCAGCATTTT
TRBV28,NA,TRBJ1-1,NA,CASNAPVNTEAFF,TGTGCCAGCAACGCACCAGTGAACACTGAAGCTTTCTTT
TRBV18,few,TRBJ2-1,TRBD1,CASSTGQGNEQFF,TGTGCCAGCTCAACTGGACAGGGTAATGAGCAGTTCTTC
TRBV4-1,NA,TRBJ1-6,TRBD1,CASSQEGQGRGSPLHF,TGCGCCAGCAGCCAAGAGGGACAGGGTAGGGGTTCACCCCTCCACTTT
TRBV11-2,few,TRBJ1-3,TRBD1,CASSLDRGTVGSGNTIYF,TGTGCCAGCAGCTTAGACCGAGGGACAGTCGGCTCTGGAAACACCATATATTTT
TRBV9,NA,TRBJ2-1,TRBD1,CASSVGTGGYNEQFF,TGTGCCAGCAGCGTAGGGACAGGGGGCTATAATGAGCAGTTCTTC
TRBV20-1,NA,TRBJ2-1,TRBD2,CSARDLDYLTSHNEQFF,TGCAGTGCTAGAGACCTAGACTATCTGACTAGCCACAATGAGCAGTTCTTC